This T cell receptor (beta chain) came from a study of blood T cell repertoires in COVID-19. Overall study: The United States, Italy and Spain provided the acute and convalescent COVID-19 samples. Sources were T cells, B-cell-depleted T cells, or PBMCs; the material itself was cDNA or gDNA.

As originally analysed: Amplification of reference gene primers was used by the study to estimate nucleated cell counts. The assay was immunoSEQ multiplex PCR, and TCRdb's table has in-frame clones only and misses some. The V and J calls and clone size were taken over from that table, and D and trimming were inferred from the DNA. In the table there are some 80,000 clones, about 90% of which are singletons. The TCR comes from a woman between 50 and 59 years old with active or convalescent COVID-19. Sequencing was carried out using peripheral blood.

The CDR3 DNA reads TGTGCCAGCACCCCGCCCCCGGCAGGGAATGAAGCTTTCTTT. Amino acids: CASTPPPAGNEAFF. The chain recombines TRBV7-2 with TRBJ1-1; TRBD1 might be the D (5 bases). Trimming pared 7 bases from V and 7 bases from J, leaving 19 bases between. The CDR3 runs to 14 residues. Germline loops: CDR1 SGHTA, CDR2 FQGNSA.